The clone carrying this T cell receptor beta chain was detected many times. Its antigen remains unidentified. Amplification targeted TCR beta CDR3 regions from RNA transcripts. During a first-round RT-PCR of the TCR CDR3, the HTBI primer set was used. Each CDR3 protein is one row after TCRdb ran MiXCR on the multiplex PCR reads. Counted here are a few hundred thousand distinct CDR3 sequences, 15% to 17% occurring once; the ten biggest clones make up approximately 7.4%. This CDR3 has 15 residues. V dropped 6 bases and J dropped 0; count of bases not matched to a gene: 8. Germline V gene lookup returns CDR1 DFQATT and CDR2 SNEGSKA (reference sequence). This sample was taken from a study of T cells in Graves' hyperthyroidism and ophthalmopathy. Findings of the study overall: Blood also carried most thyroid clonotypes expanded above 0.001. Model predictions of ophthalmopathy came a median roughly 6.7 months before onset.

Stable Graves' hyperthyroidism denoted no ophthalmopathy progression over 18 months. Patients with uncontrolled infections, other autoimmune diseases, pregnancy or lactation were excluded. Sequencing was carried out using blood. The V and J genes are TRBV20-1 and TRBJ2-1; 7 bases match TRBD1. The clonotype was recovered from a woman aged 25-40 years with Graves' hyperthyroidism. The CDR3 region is CSAQARDSSYNEQFF. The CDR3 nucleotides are TGCAGTGCCCAAGCGAGGGACAGCTCCTACAATGAGCAGTTCTTC.